This entry lists 26 T cell receptor beta chains sequenced from one sample in a study of control samples from healthy donors and cancer patients. Sequenced by immunoSEQ multiplex PCR; TCRdb stores in-frame clones only, minus some. Among fewer than 120,000 clones listed, roughly 90% were seen once. The sample taken for sequencing was PBMCs. These receptors all come from a woman in her sixties with lung cancer.

The V call is TRBV28, the J call TRBJ2-1; 8 bases map to TRBD2. The CDR3 covers 16 residues. CDR1 is MDHEN and CDR2 is SYDVKM in the germline V gene. The ends lost 8 bases at V and 3 bases at J; junction bases unmatched: 12. The CDR3 sequence is CASQVMVAGSYNEQFF. Here the CDR3 DNA reads TGTGCCAGCCAAGTTATGGTAGCGGGAAGCTACAATGAGCAGTTCTTC. The full variable domain, rest sourced from reference TRBV28 and TRBJ2-1, is DVKVTQSSRYLVKRTGEKVFLECVQDMDHENMFWYRQDPGLGLRLIYFSYDVKMKEKGDIPEGYSVSREKKERFSLILESASTNQTSMYLCASQVMVAGSYNEQFFGPGTRLTVL.

The chain uses TRBV18 and TRBJ2-7; TRBD2 agrees at 7 bases. Germline values: CDR1 KGHSH, CDR2 LQKENI. CDR3 length equals 16 residues. J lost 0 bases, V lost 2 bases, and 7 bases had no gene match. The CDR3 DNA reads TGTGCCAGCTCACCAACGAGCGGGGTGAGCTCCTACGAGCAGTACTTC. This encodes CASSPTSGVSSYEQYF.

J is TRBJ2-3 and V is TRBV7-3, with TRBD2 matching 11 bases. The CDR3 has 15 amino acids. With 5 bases clipped from V and 3 bases from J, the junction kept 4 bases outside the gene matches. Germline CDR1 reads SGHTA; CDR2 reads FQGTGA. The CDR3 nucleotides are TGTGCCAGCAGCAGCGGACTAGCGGGTACAGATACGCAGTATTTT. Residues: CASSSGLAGTDTQYF.

CDR3 amino acids: CASSRLTSGRTDTQYF. As DNA, the CDR3 is TGTGCCAGCAGCCGACTCACTAGCGGGAGAACAGATACGCAGTATTTT. The gene calls are TRBV4-2 and TRBJ2-3; 11 nucleotides agree with TRBD2. Germline CDR1 and CDR2: LGHNA and YNFKEQ. Germline trimming cut 4 bases from V and 3 bases from J; bases unmatched to any gene: 6. The CDR3 covers 16 residues.

This sequence joins TRBV24-1 and TRBJ1-2, with 8 bases lining up with TRBD1. This CDR3 comprises 13 residues. V was pared by 3 bases and J by 7 bases, with 3 bases of the junction left unmatched. From germline, CDR1 is KGHDR and CDR2 SFDVKD. CDR3 in amino acids: CATSDPGGGGYTF. The CDR3 DNA follows: TGTGCCACCAGTGATCCAGGGGGCGGTGGCTACACCTTC.

The chain combines TRBV5-4 with TRBJ1-1; no reliable D call. Germline CDR1 and CDR2: SGHNT and YYREEE (reference sequence). The germline V and J ends were trimmed by 4 bases and 0 bases, with 13 bases remaining between them. This CDR3 comprises 15 residues. CDR3 in DNA: TGTGCCAGCAGCCCTTCAAGGCACATGAACACTGAAGCTTTCTTT. This gives the protein CASSPSRHMNTEAFF. Full variable domain (outside the CDR3, taken from reference TRBV5-4 and TRBJ1-1): ETGVTQSPTHLIKTRGQQVTLRCSSQSGHNTVSWYQQALGQGPQFIFQYYREEENGRGNFPPRFSGLQFPNYSSELNVNALELDDSALYLCASSPSRHMNTEAFFGQGTRLTVV.

The chain combines TRBV9 with TRBJ2-6; D is unclear. The CDR3 runs 16 residues. Trimming pared 0 bases from V and 2 bases from J, leaving 9 bases between. Germline V gene data show CDR1 as SGDLS and CDR2 as YYNGEE. The chain's CDR3 is CASSVEGHPGANVLTF. In DNA, the CDR3 is TGTGCCAGCAGCGTAGAGGGTCACCCTGGGGCCAACGTCCTGACTTTC.

The J gene is TRBJ1-1, the V gene TRBV18, with D maybe TRBD1 (6 bases). V lost 6 bases and J 3 bases, leaving 11 bases between the germline ends. Germline V gene sequence: CDR1 KGHSH, CDR2 LQKENI. The length of the CDR3 is 13 residues. The CDR3 reads CASSAHRDTEAFF. CDR3 coding DNA: TGTGCCAGCTCCGCTCACAGGGACACTGAAGCTTTCTTT.

The J gene is TRBJ2-3, the V gene TRBV5-1, with 10 bases that match TRBD2. This CDR3 comprises 17 residues. J lost 0 bases, V lost 0 bases, and 4 bases had no gene match. Looked up from germline, CDR1 is SGHRS and CDR2 is YFSETQ. The CDR3 DNA sequence: TGCGCCAGCAGCTTGGGGATAGCGGGAGGAAGCACAGATACGCAGTATTTT. Protein: CASSLGIAGGSTDTQYF.

This clone was detected only a few times. V usage is TRBV21-1 and J usage is TRBJ2-1; the D call in the table, TRBD2, was not verified against the DNA. TRBV21-1 is annotated as a pseudogene. The CDR3 sequence is 17 residues long. Here the CDR3 reads CASSNTPGTPPYNEQFF. The CDR3, as DNA: TGTGCCAGCAGCAATACGCCCGGGACTCCACCTTACAATGAGCAGTTCTTC.

The table lists this clone with a count of one. The chain couples TRBV27 to TRBJ1-2, with D possibly TRBD1 on 6 matching bases. The CDR3 runs 19 residues. CDR1 is MNHEY and CDR2 is SMNVEV in the germline V gene (reference sequence). Trimming removed 6 bases from V and 5 bases from J, with 31 bases in between. The chain's CDR3 is CASSLIRSGNQDSSYGYTF. The CDR3, as DNA: TGTGCCAGCAGCCTTATACGTTCAGGCAACCAGGACAGTTCTTATGGCTACACCTTC.

J is TRBJ2-3 and V is TRBV20-1, with D possibly being TRBD2 (5 bases). V was cut by 5 bases and J by 8 bases, with 11 bases left in between. The CDR3 loop spans 11 amino acids. Germline V gene sequence: CDR1 DFQATT, CDR2 SNEGSKA (reference sequence). The CDR3 DNA reads as TGCAGTGCTGGACTCGCAGGTACGCAGTATTTT. This encodes CSAGLAGTQYF.

The chain couples TRBV2 to TRBJ1-6, with D tentatively TRBD1 (5 bases). From germline, CDR1 is SNHLY and CDR2 FYNNEI. Trimming cost V 6 bases and J 10 bases, with 19 bases left between them. The CDR3 totals 15 residues. The CDR3: CASSLGDRSGSPLHF. The CDR3 DNA is TGTGCCAGCAGCCTGGGGGACCGGTCAGGATCACCCCTCCACTTT.

In this sample, this clone turned up a few times. V is TRBV14 and J is TRBJ2-3; 16 bases map to TRBD2. CDR3 size: 17 residues. Trimming took 0 bases from V and 4 from J; bases not matched to a gene: 1. The germline V gene encodes CDR1 SGHDN and CDR2 FVKESK. This CDR3 reads CASSQDGTSGGADTQYF. The CDR3, as DNA: TGTGCCAGCAGCCAAGATGGGACTAGCGGGGGGGCAGATACGCAGTATTTT.

This clone is a singleton in its sample. The rearrangement uses TRBV11-2 and TRBJ1-3; D gene uncertain. The V gene's germline CDR1 is SGHAT and CDR2 FQNNGV. V dropped 7 bases and J dropped 1 base, with 11 bases sitting between them. The CDR3 totals 14 residues. The CDR3 region is CASTSFESGNTIYF. CDR3 in DNA: TGTGCCAGCACCTCTTTTGAGTCTGGAAACACCATATATTTT.

V and J are TRBV6-5 and TRBJ1-6; D is uncertain. The V end was cut by 5 bases, the J end by 7 bases, with 6 bases between. Germline loops: CDR1 MNHEY, CDR2 SVGAGI. This CDR3 is 12 amino acids long. CDR3 residues: CASSSPNSPLHF. CDR3 DNA: TGTGCCAGCAGTAGCCCAAATTCACCCCTCCACTTT.

The CDR3: CASSLNSAESTDTQYF. CDR3 coding DNA: TGTGCCAGCAGCTTAAATTCCGCCGAAAGCACAGATACGCAGTATTTT. The V call is TRBV5-5, the J call TRBJ2-3; D gene ambiguous. There are 16 residues in the CDR3. V lost 2 bases and J 0 bases, leaving 13 bases between the germline ends. The germline gives CDR1 SGHKS, CDR2 YYEKEE (reference sequence).

The chain combines TRBV19 with TRBJ2-1; TRBD2 matches at 7 bases. The CDR3 spans 17 residues. Germline CDR1 and CDR2: LNHDA and SQIVND (reference sequence). V shed 9 bases and J 4 bases; nucleotides not matched to a gene: 18. CDR3 nucleotide sequence: TGTGCCAGCATTGGGGCGGGAGCCGCCCTCGGGTACAATGAGCAGTTCTTC. Amino acid sequence: CASIGAGAALGYNEQFF.

The CDR3, as DNA: TGCGCCAGCAGCCAATACCCGGGACAGCCTAATGAAAAACTGTTTTTT. This encodes CASSQYPGQPNEKLFF. This chain uses TRBV5-1 with TRBJ1-4; 7 bases are shared with TRBD1. CDR1 and CDR2 (germline): SGHRS, YFSETQ. J gave up 3 bases and V 4 bases, and 9 bases lay outside the gene matches. The CDR3 runs to 16 residues.

The chain recombines TRBV5-4 with TRBJ1-6; D might be TRBD1 (6 bases). Germline V lookup: CDR1 SGHNT, CDR2 YYREEE (reference sequence). Trimming took 1 base from V and 7 from J, leaving 9 bases between them. This CDR3 has 14 residues. CDR3 protein: CASSLTGLNSPLHF. DNA of the CDR3: TGTGCCAGCAGCTTGACAGGGTTGAATTCACCCCTCCACTTT.

This clone was seen only a few times. This rearrangement joins TRBV30 to TRBJ1-2; 9 bases agree with TRBD1. Unmatched junction bases numbered 6, after V lost 1 base and J lost 6 bases. The CDR3 is 14 residues long. The V gene's germline CDR1 is GTSNPN and CDR2 SVGIG (reference sequence). The CDR3 loop reads CAWSAGTGRDGYTF. In DNA, the CDR3 is TGTGCCTGGAGTGCCGGGACAGGGAGGGATGGCTACACCTTC.

This chain connects TRBV11-2 to TRBJ2-7; 9 nucleotides match TRBD1. CDR3 length: 14 residues. J lost 2 bases, V lost 5 bases, and 4 bases had no gene match. Germline loops: CDR1 SGHAT, CDR2 FQNNGV. The CDR3 spells CASSAGQGTYEQYF. CDR3 nucleotides: TGTGCCAGCAGCGCAGGACAGGGGACCTACGAGCAGTACTTC.

The gene calls are TRBV4-3 and TRBJ2-3, with D possibly TRBD1 on 5 matching bases. The CDR3 is 17 amino acids. Germline CDR1 reads LGHNA; CDR2 reads YSLEER. V lost 0 bases to trimming and J lost 0 bases, with 13 bases between them. The CDR3 DNA is TGCGCCAGCAGCCAAGAGCCACACAGGTTGAGCACAGATACGCAGTATTTT. It codes for CASSQEPHRLSTDTQYF.

In DNA, the CDR3 is TGTGCCAGCTCACCAGTAGGCGCGGAGACCCAGTACTTC. Protein sequence: CASSPVGAETQYF. The V gene is TRBV18, the J gene TRBJ2-5; no clear D gene. Germline lookup yields CDR1 KGHSH and CDR2 LQKENI. Trimming cost V 2 bases and J 5 bases, with 9 bases left between them. This CDR3 spans 13 amino acids.

Only one count was recorded for this clone. The V and J genes are TRBV19 and TRBJ1-2; D is unresolved. This CDR3 spans 16 amino acids. From germline, CDR1 is LNHDA and CDR2 SQIVND (reference sequence). The ends were cut back, 4 bases at V and 4 bases at J, with 19 bases in the middle. The CDR3 sequence is CASSTLERAKGYGYTF. The CDR3 DNA follows: TGTGCCAGTAGTACCTTAGAGAGGGCGAAGGGCTATGGCTACACCTTC.

This chain connects TRBV7-9 to TRBJ2-3; D might be TRBD1 (5 bases). V was shortened by 3 bases and J by 5 bases, with 6 bases between the two germline ends. Germline V CDR1 and CDR2: SEHNR, FQNEAQ (reference sequence). CDR3 size: 12 residues. The DNA for the CDR3 is TGTGCCAGCAGCTTCCAGGGAGATACGCAGTATTTT. This codes for CASSFQGDTQYF.